This T cell receptor (beta chain) derives from a study of T cell repertoires in cytomegalovirus infection. Study summary: The public TCR beta signatures pointed to both CMV infection and matching HLA type. General observations from the study: Within the response measured ex vivo, HLA-C-restricted CMV-specific TCR beta clonotypes were dominant. Pooled public TCR beta family frequency picked out CMV carriers with the relevant HLA.

Germline CDR1 and CDR2: SQVTM and ANQGSEA. The CDR3 runs 13 residues. V lost 6 bases, J lost 4 bases, and 15 bases lay in between. TCRdb fed the reads into MiXCR, producing one record per CDR3 protein. The data hold about 110,000 distinct CDR3 sequences, with roughly 9.1% observed a single time. Note on this clonotype: Antigen unknown.

The receptor's source is a human donor in good health (CMV status not recorded). Some clones in this sample may be carry-over from other donors' samples. Sample: PBMCs, sequenced either directly or after in vitro stimulation (not recorded which). This rearrangement joins TRBV29-1 to TRBJ1-1, with a possible D match to TRBD1 (5 bases). The CDR3 DNA reads as TGCAGCGTCGTGGGGGGGGGTAGCACTGAAGCTTTCTTT. Its protein product is CSVVGGGSTEAFF.